Detailed here is one T cell receptor (beta chain). Clones were read by immunoSEQ multiplex PCR, and TCRdb kept only the in-frame ones, dropping some. The sample records approximately 74,000 clones, more than 85% being singletons. The entry originates in a study of T cell changes during pregnancy in multiple sclerosis. The V and J ends lost 6 bases and 5 bases, in that order; junction bases with no gene match: 3. Germline loops: CDR1 MNHEY, CDR2 SVGAGI. The CDR3 is made up of 12 amino acids. Sample: peripheral blood, taken before pregnancy. The clonotype was recovered from a female donor with multiple sclerosis, enrolled in a pregnancy study. The V gene is TRBV6-5, the J gene TRBJ2-7; 8 bases agree with TRBD1. In DNA, the CDR3 is TGTGCCAGCAGCATGACAGGGGACGAGCAGTACTTC. It codes for CASSMTGDEQYF.